A selection of T cell receptor beta chains follows, all from one sample in a study of T cell changes during pregnancy in multiple sclerosis. Some clones are missing from TCRdb's copy, which holds only in-frame ones; the method was immunoSEQ multiplex PCR. Of 37,000 or so clones listed, less than 95% were seen once; the top ten hold over 1.5%. The sequences come from peripheral blood, collected in the third trimester of pregnancy. All receptors derive from a female donor with multiple sclerosis, enrolled in a pregnancy study. The CDR3 runs from the conserved cysteine through the conserved F or W. The D gene is left open where the match is weak. Not all rows give a size; the values are once, few, many and, for expanded clones, a class.

J,V,D,size,DNA,CDR3
TRBJ2-1,TRBV7-6,TRBD2,-,TGTGCCAGCAGCTTAAGGATACCCGCTAGCGGGGGCAATGAGCAGTTCTTC,CASSLRIPASGGNEQFF
TRBJ2-5,TRBV2,-,-,TGTGCCAGCAGCACCGACAGTGAGACCCAGTACTTC,CASSTDSETQYF
TRBJ1-1,TRBV19,-,-,TGTGCCAGTAGTCCCAGGGGCCGGAACACTGAAGCTTTCTTT,CASSPRGRNTEAFF
TRBJ1-1,TRBV19,-,-,TGTGCCAGTATGTCAGGGCTGAACACTGAAGCTTTCTTT,CASMSGLNTEAFF
TRBJ2-7,TRBV5-1,-,-,TGCGCCAGCAGCTTGGTTACGAGATCCCACGAGCAGTACTTC,CASSLVTRSHEQYF
TRBJ1-2,TRBV29-1,-,-,TGCAGCGTTGAACTCAACAGGAGGGATTTATATGGCTACACCTTC,CSVELNRRDLYGYTF
TRBJ1-2,TRBV30,-,-,TGTGCCTGGACCCCGGGGGGGGCGCTTGGCTACACCTTC,CAWTPGGALGYTF
TRBJ2-7,TRBV5-1,-,-,TGCGCCAGCAGCCTAGAGTTCTACGAGCAGTACTTC,CASSLEFYEQYF
TRBJ1-1,TRBV19,-,-,TGTGCCAGTAGGGGGGGAGGACTGAACACTGAAGCTTTCTTT,CASRGGGLNTEAFF
TRBJ1-2,TRBV11-3,-,few,TGTGCCAGCAGCTTAGAAGGTCGGGGAGGATCCTATGGCTACACCTTC,CASSLEGRGGSYGYTF
TRBJ1-5,TRBV6-1,-,-,TGTGCCAGCTCCCCTAAGACTGATAGCAATCAGCCCCAGCATTTT,CASSPKTDSNQPQHF
TRBJ2-5,TRBV14,TRBD1,-,TGTGCCAGCAGCCAAACAGGACAGGGAATTCTAGGGACCCAGTACTTC,CASSQTGQGILGTQYF
TRBJ2-5,TRBV15,-,-,TGTGCCACCAGCAAATGGGCGCGGGGTGGGGCCGAGACCCAGTACTTC,CATSKWARGGAETQYF
TRBJ2-1,TRBV5-1,TRBD1,-,TGCGCCAGCAGCTCGGACAGGGATCGGGTAAGGGAGCAGTTCTTC,CASSSDRDRVREQFF
TRBJ2-7,TRBV9,TRBD1,-,TGTGCCAGCAGCCCCTTTGGACAGGGGGCCTACGAGCAGTACTTC,CASSPFGQGAYEQYF
TRBJ1-1,TRBV10-3,-,-,TGTGCCATCAGTGCTGAGGAAATCACTGAAGCTTTCTTT,CAISAEEITEAFF
TRBJ2-7,TRBV5-1,TRBD1,-,TGCGCCAGCAGCCTGGACAGGGTTCACGAGCAGTACTTC,CASSLDRVHEQYF
TRBJ2-6,TRBV7-2,TRBD1,-,TGTGCTATGGGGACAGTCTCTGGGGCCAACGTCCTGACTTTC,CAMGTVSGANVLTF
TRBJ2-1,TRBV7-9,-,-,TGTGCCAGCAGCTCCGTCCAGGGGAGGGTGAATGAGCAGTTCTTC,CASSSVQGRVNEQFF
TRBJ1-5,TRBV27,TRBD1,-,TGTGCCAGCAGGATGAAGGGGGCCGACAATCAGCCCCAGCATTTT,CASRMKGADNQPQHF
TRBJ2-3,TRBV12-5,-,-,TGTGCTAGTGGTTTGGGGGTCTCGGGGGATACGCAGTATTTT,CASGLGVSGDTQYF
TRBJ1-1,TRBV6-4,TRBD1,-,TGTGCCAGCAGCCTAGGGACAGGCAGTGAAGCTTTCTTT,CASSLGTGSEAFF
TRBJ2-3,TRBV19,TRBD2,-,TGTGCCAGTAGTGCCCGACTAGCCACAGATACGCAGTATTTT,CASSARLATDTQYF
TRBJ1-2,TRBV28,-,-,TGTGCCAGCAGTCAACTTAGTGGCTACACCTTC,CASSQLSGYTF
TRBJ1-2,TRBV29-1,TRBD1,-,TGCAGCGTAGACCCGATGGGACAGGGAGACTATGGCTACACCTTC,CSVDPMGQGDYGYTF
TRBJ2-3,TRBV2,-,-,TGTGCCAGCACCGCTTTGAGCGGGAGCACAGATACGCAGTATTTT,CASTALSGSTDTQYF
TRBJ2-2,TRBV25-1,TRBD1,-,TGTGCCAGCAGTGAAACCGGGACAGGGGGCTCCGGGGAGCTGTTTTTT,CASSETGTGGSGELFF
TRBJ2-2,TRBV15,TRBD1,-,TGTGCCACCAGCAGAGAGATAGGAGGACAGGGATCCGGGGAGCTGTTTTTT,CATSREIGGQGSGELFF
TRBJ2-3,TRBV18,-,-,TGTGCCAGCTCACCGGAGAGCACAGATACGCAGTATTTT,CASSPESTDTQYF
TRBJ1-5,TRBV6-1,-,-,TGTGCCAGCAGTGAAGCGGGGGGTCGCAATCAGCCCCAGCATTTT,CASSEAGGRNQPQHF
TRBJ2-1,TRBV11-2,-,-,TGTGCCAGCAGCACGTCAGGTGGCCCCTACAATGAGCAGTTCTTC,CASSTSGGPYNEQFF
TRBJ1-1,TRBV28,-,-,TGTGCCAGCAGCCTAACAGGGAACACTGAAGCTTTCTTT,CASSLTGNTEAFF
TRBJ2-1,TRBV27,TRBD1,-,TGTGCCAGCAGTGGGGACAGGGGGCTTGACAATGAGCAGTTCTTC,CASSGDRGLDNEQFF
TRBJ1-1,TRBV5-1,-,-,TGCGCCAGCAGCTTGGCCGGGGTGGTCTCGGAAGCTTTCTTT,CASSLAGVVSEAFF
TRBJ2-1,TRBV21-1,-,-,TGTGCCAGCAGCAGGGGACTAGCGGGAGTCCCCTACAATGAGCAGTTCTTC,CASSRGLAGVPYNEQFF